The 18 T cell receptor beta chains below all came from one sample that was sequenced in a study of beta chain features in type 1 diabetes. Every bit of the isolated RNA underwent reverse transcription, so sequencing read expressed TCRB transcripts. Some clones are missing from TCRdb's copy, which holds only in-frame ones; the method was immunoSEQ multiplex PCR. This sample has about 340,000 clones, with under 8.5% found just once. Sequenced input: central memory CD4+ T cells from blood. These receptors came from a woman in her late teens or twenties in good health.

This chain uses TRBV28 with TRBJ1-5; D is uncertain. The CDR3 has 11 residues. Trimming left V 5 bases short and J 4 bases short, with 3 bases between. Germline CDR1 and CDR2: MDHEN and SYDVKM. DNA for the CDR3: TGTGCCAGCAGTCGGAATCAGCCCCAGCATTTT. Encoded protein: CASSRNQPQHF.

This clone was detected only a few times. The chain joins TRBV6-5 to TRBJ1-1; D ambiguous. The CDR3 contains 13 residues. Per the germline V gene, CDR1 is MNHEY and CDR2 is SVGAGI. Deletions cut 0 bases from V and 7 bases from J, with 9 bases between. CDR3 DNA: TGTGCCAGCAGTTACTCTCCGGCCCGTGAAGCTTTCTTT. Translating it yields CASSYSPAREAFF.

J is TRBJ2-1 and V is TRBV7-9, with 8 bases lining up with TRBD2. This CDR3 comprises 14 residues. Unmatched junction bases numbered 12, after V lost 5 bases and J lost 12 bases. The germline gives CDR1 SEHNR, CDR2 FQNEAQ (reference sequence). For the CDR3, the DNA is TGTGCCAGCAGCAAAACTAGCGGAACAGGGACGCAGTTCTTC. Translating it yields CASSKTSGTGTQFF.

This clone was seen only a few times. This chain joins TRBV6-1 and TRBJ1-2; D perhaps matches TRBD1 (6 bases). The CDR3 contains 14 residues. Trimming left V 8 bases short and J 2 bases short, with 15 bases between. Looked up from germline, CDR1 is MNHNS and CDR2 is SASEGT. DNA for the CDR3: TGTGCCAGCCTTACTCCCGGGACAAACTATGGCTACACCTTC. This sequence encodes CASLTPGTNYGYTF.

The CDR3 here is CASTKVDTQYF. CDR3 DNA: TGTGCCAGCACAAAGGTAGATACGCAGTATTTT. The V gene is TRBV28, the J gene TRBJ2-3; unclear D gene. CDR3 length: 11 residues. The germline gives CDR1 MDHEN, CDR2 SYDVKM. The ends were cut back, 7 bases at V and 5 bases at J, with 7 bases in the middle.

The chain combines TRBV15 with TRBJ1-5; D might be TRBD1 (5 bases). Trimming stripped 3 bases from V and 7 bases from J, with 19 bases between. The germline V gene has CDR1 LNHNV and CDR2 YYDKDF (reference sequence). The CDR3 covers 16 residues. The CDR3 DNA reads TGTGCCACCAGCAGTGGGGGTGGGAGGCTAGGCCAGCCCCAGCATTTT. Residues: CATSSGGGRLGQPQHF.

This clone was counted a few times. The V call is TRBV7-2, the J call TRBJ2-7; D might be TRBD1 (6 bases). Germline CDR1 reads SGHTA; CDR2 reads FQGNSA. Trimming stripped 3 bases from V and 2 bases from J, with 11 bases between. This CDR3 comprises 14 residues. In DNA form, the CDR3 reads TGTGCCAGCAGCTTTCATGGACAGACCTACGAGCAGTACTTC. Protein: CASSFHGQTYEQYF.

The chain recombines TRBV5-1 with TRBJ2-1; D perhaps matches TRBD2 (6 bases). The CDR3 contains 15 residues. Germline CDR1 and CDR2: SGHRS and YFSETQ. Trimming pared 6 bases from V and 7 bases from J, leaving 20 bases between. The CDR3 DNA reads TGCGCCAGCACCCCCCGGGTAGCGGCGGCGAATGAGCAGTTCTTC. As protein: CASTPRVAAANEQFF.

Details on this clone: The sample carries other DNA sequences with the same CDR3. This chain links TRBV6-6 with TRBJ2-3, with D hard to call. CDR1 is MNHNY, CDR2 SVGAGI, per germline (reference sequence). CDR3 length: 11 amino acids. Trimming pared 6 bases from V and 5 bases from J, leaving 6 bases between. Here the CDR3 reads CASSPRDTQYF. CDR3 coding DNA: TGTGCCAGCAGCCCCAGAGATACGCAGTATTTT.

The chain is built from TRBV5-1 and TRBJ2-6, with a tentative D call TRBD2 (6 bases). The CDR3 length is 15 residues. Germline values: CDR1 SGHRS, CDR2 YFSETQ. V was cut by 4 bases and J by 2 bases, with 10 bases left in between. CDR3 sequence (DNA): TGCGCCAGCAGCCCGACTAGGACTGGGGCCAACGTCCTGACTTTC. It yields the protein CASSPTRTGANVLTF.

The gene calls are TRBV28 and TRBJ1-5; 8 bases map to TRBD1. Trimming at V came to 6 bases and at J to 3 bases, leaving 7 bases not matched to a gene. The CDR3 has 15 residues. The germline gives CDR1 MDHEN, CDR2 SYDVKM. The CDR3 nucleotides read TGTGCCAGCAGGAAAACAGGGGGTTACAATCAGCCCCAGCATTTT. Amino acids: CASRKTGGYNQPQHF.

This clone was observed a few times. The J gene is TRBJ2-5, the V gene TRBV7-2; 13 nucleotides line up with TRBD2. Looked up from germline, CDR1 is SGHTA and CDR2 is FQGNSA. The CDR3 consists of 16 residues. The J segment lost 6 bases and the V segment lost 4 bases, leaving 8 bases of the junction unmatched. CDR3 DNA sequence: TGTGCCAGCAGCTCCCGGACTAGCGGGAGAGCGAAGACCCAGTACTTC. Protein sequence: CASSSRTSGRAKTQYF.

The table lists this clone with a few counts. The chain links TRBV29-1 to TRBJ2-7; the D gene is possibly TRBD2 (5 bases). The CDR3 is 15 amino acids. V was pared by 1 base and J by 6 bases, with 19 bases between. The germline CDR1 and CDR2 sequences are SQVTM and ANQGSEA. Written as DNA, the CDR3 is TGCAGCGTTGAAGGGAAGGCGGGCGGGTCTCGCGAGCAGTACTTC. Amino acid sequence: CSVEGKAGGSREQYF.

With respect to this clone: Other DNA sequences of this sample code for an identical CDR3. The chain recombines TRBV27 with TRBJ1-4; 8 bases line up with TRBD1. Germline V gives CDR1 MNHEY, CDR2 SMNVEV (reference sequence). The CDR3 totals 14 residues. J gave up 10 bases and V 0 bases, and 4 bases lay outside the gene matches. DNA for the CDR3: TGTGCCAGCAGTTTATCGGGACAGGTTACAAAACTGTTTTTT. This sequence encodes CASSLSGQVTKLFF.

V is TRBV18 and J is TRBJ2-3; 9 nucleotides agree with TRBD1. The CDR3 has 15 amino acids. Germline V gives CDR1 KGHSH, CDR2 LQKENI. The ends lost 3 bases at V and 3 bases at J; junction bases unmatched: 4. CDR3 amino acids: CASSPAGQGTDTQYF. In DNA, the CDR3 is TGTGCCAGCTCACCGGCGGGACAGGGAACAGATACGCAGTATTTT. Full variable domain (outside the CDR3, taken from reference TRBV18 and TRBJ2-3): NAGVMQNPRHLVRRRGQEARLRCSPMKGHSHVYWYRQLPEEGLKFMVYLQKENIIDESGMPKERFSAEFPKEGPSILRIQQVVRGDSAAYFCASSPAGQGTDTQYFGPGTRLTVL.

The gene calls are TRBV10-3 and TRBJ2-7; D unclear. The germline V gene has CDR1 ENHRY and CDR2 SYGVKD. The ends were cut back, 5 bases at V and 4 bases at J, with 15 bases in the middle. The CDR3 length is 14 residues. CDR3 sequence: CAISSDRAGYEQYF. CDR3 DNA sequence: TGTGCCATCAGTTCTGATAGGGCTGGATACGAGCAGTACTTC.

This clone was seen a handful of times. The chain couples TRBV19 to TRBJ1-2; TRBD1 agrees at 7 bases. The V segment lost 6 bases and the J segment 6 bases; nucleotides outside the gene matches: 13. CDR3 length: 15 amino acids. Per germline, CDR1 LNHDA and CDR2 SQIVND (reference sequence). The CDR3 region is CASREGTARADGYTF. The CDR3 DNA sequence: TGTGCCAGTAGAGAGGGGACAGCGCGCGCGGATGGCTACACCTTC.

The chain employs TRBV4-3 and TRBJ2-2; no clear D. The V gene's germline CDR1 is LGHNA and CDR2 YSLEER. V was pared by 0 bases and J by 1 base, with 9 bases between. The CDR3 runs 16 residues. CDR3 in amino acids: CASSQDPKGNTGELFF. In DNA, the CDR3 is TGCGCCAGCAGCCAAGATCCTAAAGGGAACACCGGGGAGCTGTTTTTT.